This is a list of T cell receptor beta chains from one sample in a study of blood T cells in healthy people across ages. TCRdb reanalysed the 5' RACE reads using MiXCR and keeps one entry per CDR3 protein. The sample lists around 900,000 distinct CDR3 sequences, under 35% seen once, with around a sixth in the top ten. The sequencing input was blood. The receptors come from a woman aged 80 or over in good health. CDR3s include the opening cysteine and the closing phenylalanine or tryptophan. The D gene is left open where the match is weak. Some rows mark clone size as missing; the rest say once, few, many or name a class of expanded clone.

j_call	d_call	clone_size	v_call	cdr3_nt	cdr3_aa
TRBJ1-1	NA	many	TRBV25-1	TGTGCCAGCAGTGTCATAGGTGGCACTGAAGCTTTCTTT	CASSVIGGTEAFF
TRBJ1-1	TRBD1	many	TRBV7-9	TGTGCCAGCACCTTCGACAGGGTGAACACTGAAGCTTTCTTT	CASTFDRVNTEAFF
TRBJ2-7	NA	many	TRBV28	TGTGCCAGCGTGGGGATCCTCTACGAGCAGTACTTC	CASVGILYEQYF
TRBJ2-5	NA	many	TRBV27	TGTGCCAGCCAGAGCGGGTACCAAGAGACCCAGTACTTC	CASQSGYQETQYF
TRBJ2-7	NA	many	TRBV3-1	TGTGCCAGCAGCCAAGTATCCGCCAGGGGTCGCAACGAGCAGTACTTC	CASSQVSARGRNEQYF
TRBJ2-1	NA	many	TRBV6-2/TRBV6-3	TGTGCCAGCAGGGAGACCAGGAGCTCCTACAATGAGCAGTTCTTC	CASRETRSSYNEQFF
TRBJ2-1	NA	many	TRBV20-1	TGCAGTGCGGGCTCCTACAATGAGCAGTTCTTC	CSAGSYNEQFF
TRBJ1-3	NA	NA	TRBV7-2	TGTGCCAGCAGCTTAGCGTTGAGGGGAAGGTCTGGAAACGCCATATATTTT	CASSLALRGRSGNAIYF
TRBJ2-6	NA	many	TRBV20-1	TGCAGTGCTAGAGATTCAGCCTCTGGGGCCAACGTCCTGACTTTC	CSARDSASGANVLTF
TRBJ1-3	TRBD1	NA	TRBV20-1	TGCAGTGCTAGTTCAACAGGGGGGCCCTTATATGGAAACACCATATATTTT	CSASSTGGPLYGNTIYF
TRBJ1-2	NA	once	TRBV13	TGTGCCAGCAGCTTAGGCGGAACCTCTAACTATGGCTACACCTTC	CASSLGGTSNYGYTF
TRBJ2-1	NA	many	TRBV25-1	TGTGCCAGCAGTCCTACGGGGCCTAGGGAAGATGAGCAGTTCTTC	CASSPTGPREDEQFF
TRBJ1-6	NA	few	TRBV5-5	TGTGCCAGCAGCGTCGGGCAGAACTATAATTCACCCCTCCACTTT	CASSVGQNYNSPLHF
TRBJ2-6	TRBD1	many	TRBV7-9	TGTGCCAGCAGGGACGCAGACAGGGAGGCCAACGTCCTGACTTTC	CASRDADREANVLTF
TRBJ1-2	NA	few	TRBV6-5	TGTGCCAGCAGTTACTCGGCGGGGAACGGGAGGGGTGGCTACACCTTC	CASSYSAGNGRGGYTF
TRBJ2-5	NA	NA	TRBV20-1	TGCAGTGCCGGAGGGTCGGGGAAGATGCAAGAGACCCAGTACTTC	CSAGGSGKMQETQYF
TRBJ1-2	TRBD1	many	TRBV24-1	TGTGCCACCGACGGGACAGGGGACACAGGGTATGGCTACACCTTC	CATDGTGDTGYGYTF
TRBJ2-3	NA	many	TRBV5-1	TGCGCCAGCAGCCAGAAATCAGATACGCAGTATTTT	CASSQKSDTQYF